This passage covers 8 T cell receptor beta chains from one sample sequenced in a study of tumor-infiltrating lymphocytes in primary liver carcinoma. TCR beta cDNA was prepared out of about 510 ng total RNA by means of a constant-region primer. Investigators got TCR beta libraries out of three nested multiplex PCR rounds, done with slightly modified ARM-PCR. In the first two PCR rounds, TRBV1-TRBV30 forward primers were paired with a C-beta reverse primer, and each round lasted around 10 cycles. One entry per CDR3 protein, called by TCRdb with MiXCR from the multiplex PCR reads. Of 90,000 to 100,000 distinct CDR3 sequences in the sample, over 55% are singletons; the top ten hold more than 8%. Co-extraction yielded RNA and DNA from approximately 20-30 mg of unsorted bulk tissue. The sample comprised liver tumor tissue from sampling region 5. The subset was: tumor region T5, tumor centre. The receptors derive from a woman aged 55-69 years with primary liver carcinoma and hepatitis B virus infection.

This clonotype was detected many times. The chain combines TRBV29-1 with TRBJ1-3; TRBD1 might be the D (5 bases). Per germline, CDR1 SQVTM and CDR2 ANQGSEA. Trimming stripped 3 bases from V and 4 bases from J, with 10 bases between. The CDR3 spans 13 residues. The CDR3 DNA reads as TGCAGCGTTGACGTGGGGGGAGGAAACACCATATATTTT. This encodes CSVDVGGGNTIYF.

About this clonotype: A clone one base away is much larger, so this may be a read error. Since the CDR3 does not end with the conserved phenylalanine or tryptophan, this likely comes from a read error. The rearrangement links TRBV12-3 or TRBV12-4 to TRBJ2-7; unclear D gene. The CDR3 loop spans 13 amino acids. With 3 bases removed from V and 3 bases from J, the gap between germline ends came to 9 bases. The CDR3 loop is CASSFGQYYEQYL. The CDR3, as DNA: TGTGCCAGCAGTTTCGGCCAATACTACGAGCAGTACCTC.

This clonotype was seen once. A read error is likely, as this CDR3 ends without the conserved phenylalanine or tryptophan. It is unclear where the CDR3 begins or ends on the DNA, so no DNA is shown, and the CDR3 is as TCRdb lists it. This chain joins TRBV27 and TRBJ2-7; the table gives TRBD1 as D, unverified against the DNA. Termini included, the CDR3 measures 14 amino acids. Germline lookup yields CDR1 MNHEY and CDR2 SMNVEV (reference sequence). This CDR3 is CASSSMSGEVGRYS.

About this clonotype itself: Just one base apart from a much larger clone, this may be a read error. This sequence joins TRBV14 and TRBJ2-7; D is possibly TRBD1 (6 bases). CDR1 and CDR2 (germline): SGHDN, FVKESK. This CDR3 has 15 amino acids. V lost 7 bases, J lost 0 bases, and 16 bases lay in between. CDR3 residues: CASTLGARFSYEQYF. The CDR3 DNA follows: TGTGCCAGCACCCTGGGGGCTAGATTCTCCTACGAGCAGTACTTC. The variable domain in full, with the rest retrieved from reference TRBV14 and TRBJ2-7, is EAGVTQFPSHSVIEKGQTVTLRCDPISGHDNLYWYRRVMGKEIKFLLHFVKESKQDESGMPNNRFLAERTGGTYSTLKVQPAELEDSGVYFCASTLGARFSYEQYFGPGTRLTVT.

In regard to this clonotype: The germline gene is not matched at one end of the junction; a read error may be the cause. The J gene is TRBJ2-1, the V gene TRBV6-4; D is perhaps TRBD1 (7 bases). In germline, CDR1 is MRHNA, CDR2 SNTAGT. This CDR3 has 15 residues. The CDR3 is CTSSPGLRGYNEQFF. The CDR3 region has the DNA TGTACCAGCAGCCCGGGACTCAGGGGGTACAATGAGCAGTTCTTC.

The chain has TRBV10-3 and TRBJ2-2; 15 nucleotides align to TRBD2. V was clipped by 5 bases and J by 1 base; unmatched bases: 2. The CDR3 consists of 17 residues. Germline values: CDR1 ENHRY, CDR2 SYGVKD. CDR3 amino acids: CAISPGLAGGNTGELFF. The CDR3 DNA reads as TGTGCCATCAGTCCGGGACTAGCGGGAGGGAACACCGGGGAGCTGTTTTTT.

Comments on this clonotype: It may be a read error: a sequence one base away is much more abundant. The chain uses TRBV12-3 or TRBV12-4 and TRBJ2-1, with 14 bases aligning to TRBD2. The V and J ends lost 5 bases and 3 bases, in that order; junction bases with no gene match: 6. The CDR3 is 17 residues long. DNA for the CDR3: TGTGCCAGCAGTCAGACTAGCGGGAGGGCCTACTACAATGAGCAGTTCTTC. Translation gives CASSQTSGRAYYNEQFF.

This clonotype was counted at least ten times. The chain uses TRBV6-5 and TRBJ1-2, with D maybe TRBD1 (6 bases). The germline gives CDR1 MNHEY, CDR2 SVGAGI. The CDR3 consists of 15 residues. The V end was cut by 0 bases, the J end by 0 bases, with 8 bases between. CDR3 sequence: CASSYSQGSNYGYTF. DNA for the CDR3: TGTGCCAGCAGTTACTCGCAGGGGTCTAACTATGGCTACACCTTC.